This TCR beta chain was observed in a study of early T cells in non-severe SARS-CoV-2 infection listed by TCRdb under 2021. For context, the study as a whole: Because TCR sequencing relied on bulk RNA taken from unsorted whole blood, pairing of alpha and beta chains was not possible.

The study was a case-control design nested within a healthcare worker cohort in London, UK, with weekly nasopharyngeal swab PCR tests and blood sampling. Healthcare workers were enrolled in the week of the UK lockdown, from 23 to 31 March 2020, and were followed every week for up to 16 weeks. This clonotype was seen at least ten times. The antigen it binds to is not known. No base quality information exists; no much larger clone differs at one position. Here is what the overall study found, with its caveats: VDJdb matching was skewed toward anti-spike CD8 responses and likely underestimated virus-specific expansions, missing private and CD4 specificities.

Receptor libraries were prepared by 5' RACE. Sequencing used a NextSeq 500. In the TCR library protocol, unique molecular identifiers were attached to individual cDNA molecules to correct for PCR bias and sequencing error. Both TCR alpha and beta chains were sequenced, and tight co-correlation was observed between alpha and beta sequence abundances in each sample. The source study handled its data this way. V gene, J gene and CDR3 annotation of TCR sequences was performed with Decombinator V4. Expanded TCRs were defined as changing significantly between any two time points under a Poisson model with p below 0.0001. TCR abundances were normalised to the total number of TCRs sequenced per sample and expressed as counts per million. TRAV1-2 paired with TRAJ12, TRAJ20 or TRAJ33 defined MAIT TCRs, while TRAV10 paired with TRAJ18 defined iNKT TCRs. A search of VDJdb, accessed on 1 November 2021, was run for TCRs annotated to CMV, EBV and SARS-CoV-2, with TCRs annotated for multiple antigens excluded. Starting from the raw public reads, TCRdb applied fastp trimming at Q25, assembled clones with MiXCR and retained in-frame beta chains. Rows are combined by CDR3 protein, so each entry shows the most common genes and DNA. The V and J calls and clone size are TCRdb's, not the authors'. This sample has 40,000 to 55,000 distinct CDR3 sequences in its table, and 7% to 8% of those were observed once. In total, the top ten clones hold approximately 8% of the sample.

Cut back by 6 bases and 0 bases, the V and J ends lie 7 bases apart. Measured from the cysteine to the phenylalanine, the CDR3 is 13 residues long. The sequence is cut down to CDR3 DNA, 39 bases in frame from base 1. From the germline V gene, CDR1 is MGHDK and CDR2 is SYGVNS. The clonotype originates from an adult who was a healthcare worker with PCR-confirmed SARS-CoV-2 infection or an uninfected control (not recorded which). Sequencing was done on a sample of whole blood. The chain is made from TRBV25-1 and TRBJ2-3; the best D guess is TRBD2, with 5 bases matching. CDR3 reads: CASRDFSTDTQYF. The bases are TGTGCCAGCAGGGACTTTAGCACAGATACGCAGTATTTT.